Below, 8 T cell receptor beta chains from the same sample are listed, as sequenced in a study of Ad26.COV2.S vaccination and SARS-CoV-2 variants. The sample's treatment: roughly 19 received Ad26.COV2.S at low or high dose, single or two shots; 5 received placebo; per-sample allocation not given. It was on day 63 after the first vaccine or placebo injection that samples were taken. The protocol was immunoSEQ multiplex PCR, while the TCRdb copy is restricted to in-frame clones and leaves out a portion. The sample records hundreds of thousands of clones, 89% being singletons. The specimen comprised peripheral blood, sampled in a trial of Ad26.COV2.S vaccine versus placebo. The receptors stem from a person between 18 and 65 years old who received the Ad26.COV2.S COVID-19 vaccine or a placebo.

The chain employs TRBV6-2 or TRBV6-3 and TRBJ2-3; TRBD2 might be the D (5 bases). Germline CDR1 and CDR2: MNHEY and SVGEGT. Trimming removed 2 bases at V and 6 bases at J, with 6 bases between. The CDR3 is 12 residues long. The CDR3 sequence: CASSYEGDTQYF. The CDR3 nucleotides read TGTGCCAGCAGTTACGAGGGCGATACGCAGTATTTT.

The chain has TRBV30 and TRBJ2-3; the match to TRBD2 covers 13 bases. Germline lookup yields CDR1 GTSNPN and CDR2 SVGIG (reference sequence). The CDR3 totals 17 residues. V lost 0 bases and J lost 2; bases outside the gene matches: 5. CDR3 region: CAWSVPTSGGSTDTQYF. Written as DNA, the CDR3 is TGTGCCTGGAGTGTACCGACTAGCGGGGGGTCCACAGATACGCAGTATTTT.

This chain connects TRBV29-1 to TRBJ1-1; 8 bases match TRBD1. The CDR3 sequence is 12 residues long. CDR1 and CDR2 (germline): SQVTM, ANQGSEA. V lost 3 bases, J lost 7 bases, and 4 bases stayed unmatched. The CDR3 spells CSVEDRAFEAFF. Written as DNA, the CDR3 is TGCAGCGTTGAGGACAGGGCATTTGAAGCTTTCTTT.

The rearrangement joins TRBV28 to TRBJ2-7; D remains ambiguous. The V gene's germline CDR1 is MDHEN and CDR2 SYDVKM. The CDR3 is 14 amino acids. V was clipped by 6 bases and J by 3 bases, with 15 bases between them. CDR3 in amino acids: CASSPSGLLYEQYF. The CDR3 coding sequence is TGTGCCAGCAGCCCCTCTGGGTTGCTCTACGAGCAGTACTTC. The full variable domain, rest sourced from reference TRBV28 and TRBJ2-7, is DVKVTQSSRYLVKRTGEKVFLECVQDMDHENMFWYRQDPGLGLRLIYFSYDVKMKEKGDIPEGYSVSREKKERFSLILESASTNQTSMYLCASSPSGLLYEQYFGPGTRLTVT.

The genes are TRBV5-1 and TRBJ2-2; TRBD1 aligns across 7 bases. Germline loops: CDR1 SGHRS, CDR2 YFSETQ. V was clipped by 1 base and J by 5 bases; unmatched bases: 8. The CDR3 loop spans 16 amino acids. CDR3 DNA: TGCGCCAGCAGCTTGACGGGACAGCTGATAACCGGGGAGCTGTTTTTT. It translates to CASSLTGQLITGELFF.

The chain has TRBV24-1 and TRBJ1-5, with 8 positions matching TRBD1. The V gene end was trimmed by 5 bases and the J gene end by 3 bases; junction bases not matched to a gene: 11. Germline CDR1 reads KGHDR; CDR2 reads SFDVKD. The CDR3 has 17 residues. The CDR3 spells CATSGRAGGKDNQPQHF. Written as DNA, the CDR3 is TGTGCCACCAGTGGACGGGCAGGGGGCAAGGACAATCAGCCCCAGCATTTT.

The chain carries TRBV6-5 and TRBJ2-3; 7 nucleotides match TRBD2. The V gene end was trimmed by 2 bases and the J gene end by 7 bases; junction bases not matched to a gene: 9. Looked up from germline, CDR1 is MNHEY and CDR2 is SVGAGI. This CDR3 has 15 amino acids. In DNA form, the CDR3 reads TGTGCCAGCAGTTACGACGCTAGCGGATCCTATACGCAGTATTTT. Encoded protein: CASSYDASGSYTQYF.

Comments on this clone: The same CDR3 also results from other DNA sequences found in this sample. J is TRBJ1-5 and V is TRBV5-1; D unclear. Trimming pared 0 bases from V and 2 bases from J, leaving 9 bases between. Germline V lookup: CDR1 SGHRS, CDR2 YFSETQ. This CDR3 is 15 amino acids long. CDR3 nucleotide sequence: TGCGCCAGCAGCTTGGAGGCAGGAGGCAATCAGCCCCAGCATTTT. It codes for CASSLEAGGNQPQHF.